This T cell receptor (beta chain) comes out of a study of T-cell reconstitution after alpha-beta-depleted transplantation in children. This clonotype was counted only a few times. The antigen remains undetermined. V was clipped by 7 bases and J by 4 bases, with 20 bases between them. The CDR3 spans 16 residues. From germline, CDR1 is MDHEN and CDR2 SYDVKM. Study-wide results and limits: Among T cells one year after transplant, newly produced cells accounted for most counts and diversity. About two months after transplant, alpha-beta T cells reportedly came from several hundred expanded graft clones. At day 60, the high TCRbeta diversity found in some patients originated from recipient T cells and thymic progenitors that had survived.

Unique molecular identifiers tagged the TCRbeta library. One entry per CDR3 protein, called by TCRdb with MiXCR from the PCR reads. The sample holds 500,000 or so distinct CDR3 sequences, more than 9.5% seen once. The V gene is TRBV28, the J gene TRBJ2-1; no reliable D call. This sample comprised PBMCs, mostly from graft donor cells, obtained 180 days after TCRalphabeta/CD19-depleted stem cell transplant. This receptor was taken from a female patient aged 2-15 years who had a stem cell transplant for aplastic anemia, so the T cells may come from the graft donor. The CDR3, as DNA: TGTGCCAGCAAGGGCTCAGTAGAGACTTCGTACAATGAGCAGTTCTTC. Protein: CASKGSVETSYNEQFF.